The TCR beta chain described here comes from a study of cytomegalovirus exposure and HLA in healthy donors. Germline V gives CDR1 KGHSH, CDR2 LQKENI. Trimming removed 2 bases from V and 8 bases from J; junction bases left unmatched: 5. The CDR3 is 13 residues long. The PCR ran on 60 Vbeta and 13 Jbeta primers. Produced via immunoSEQ multiplex PCR; TCRdb's table is partial and in-frame only. The table shows about 89,000 clones, with approximately 86% occurring only once. Specimen: PBMCs. This rearrangement joins TRBV18 to TRBJ1-2, with 7 bases fitting TRBD1. The origin of this receptor is a man aged 25 to 40 in good health and CMV-seropositive. CDR3 in DNA: TGTGCCAGCTCACCAACAGGGGCTGAAGGCTACACCTTC. It yields the protein CASSPTGAEGYTF.